The rows below give T cell receptor beta chains drawn from one sample of a study of blood T cell repertoires in COVID-19. Clones were sequenced by immunoSEQ multiplex PCR, and TCRdb holds only the in-frame ones, with some missing. The repertoire has hundreds of thousands of clones, roughly 87% of them found once; the top ten carry around 2.1%. The sequenced material came from PBMCs or T cells enriched from blood (not recorded which). These receptors were collected from a middle-aged woman with acute COVID-19. Both conserved end residues are part of each CDR3. Each record gives: V gene, clone size, D gene, J gene, CDR3 DNA, CDR3 protein. The D gene is left open where the match is weak. Clone size is not always given. Where it is, it says once, few, many or a class for expanded clones.

TRBV15	-	-	TRBJ1-2	TGTGCCACCAGCAGAGATGTTGCCTTCTCGAGGGGCTACACCTTC	CATSRDVAFSRGYTF
TRBV28	-	TRBD2	TRBJ2-5	TGTGCCAGCAGTCTCCCTAGCGGTGAGACCCAGTACTTC	CASSLPSGETQYF
TRBV4-1	-	TRBD1	TRBJ1-2	TGCGCCAGCAGCCCACAGGGGGAGAGCTACACCTTC	CASSPQGESYTF
TRBV10-2	-	-	TRBJ1-6	TGCGCCAGCAGTGAGTCACTTACAGGGTATAATTCACCCCTCCACTTT	CASSESLTGYNSPLHF
TRBV4-1	-	TRBD1	TRBJ2-5	TGCGCCAGCAGCCAACCCGGGACAGAAGAAACCCAGTACTTC	CASSQPGTEETQYF
TRBV7-2	few	-	TRBJ2-3	TGTGCCAGCAGCTTAGTCCTTGGCAACACAGATACGCAGTATTTT	CASSLVLGNTDTQYF
TRBV4-2	-	-	TRBJ2-2	TGTGCCAGCAGCCAAGGGAGCGGGGAGCTGTTTTTT	CASSQGSGELFF
TRBV30	-	TRBD2	TRBJ2-3	TGTGCCTGGAGTGTCGGTCCGGGGGGGGGAGATACGCAGTATTTT	CAWSVGPGGGDTQYF
TRBV19	once	-	TRBJ1-4	TGTGCCAGTAGTCTGCCGGGGGAAGAAAAACTGTTTTTT	CASSLPGEEKLFF
TRBV30	-	-	TRBJ1-6	TGTGCCTGGAAGTGGCAGAGGGATTCACCCCTCCACTTT	CAWKWQRDSPLHF
TRBV7-8	few	-	TRBJ1-2	TGTGCCAGCAGCTTACAGGCAGGGTCCTATGGCTACACCTTC	CASSLQAGSYGYTF
TRBV29-1	-	TRBD1	TRBJ1-1	TGCAGCGTTGCAGGGGGCCGGAACACTGAAGCTTTCTTT	CSVAGGRNTEAFF
TRBV4-1	-	TRBD1	TRBJ2-3	TGCGCCAGCAGCCGCCGACAGGGATCGGAGACAGATACGCAGTATTTT	CASSRRQGSETDTQYF
TRBV30	-	TRBD1	TRBJ1-6	TGTGCCTGGAGTGGAGAGACAGGGGGGCAATATAATTCACCCCTCCACTTT	CAWSGETGGQYNSPLHF
TRBV7-9	-	-	TRBJ1-3	TGTGCCAGCAGCAGGAGGACGAGCCACACCATATATTTT	CASSRRTSHTIYF
TRBV5-6	-	-	TRBJ1-1	TGTGCCAGCAGCTTAACCGGGGAGGAACAGTATAGACTCCCTGTGGGGGCTTTCTTT	CASSLTGEEQYRLPVGAFF